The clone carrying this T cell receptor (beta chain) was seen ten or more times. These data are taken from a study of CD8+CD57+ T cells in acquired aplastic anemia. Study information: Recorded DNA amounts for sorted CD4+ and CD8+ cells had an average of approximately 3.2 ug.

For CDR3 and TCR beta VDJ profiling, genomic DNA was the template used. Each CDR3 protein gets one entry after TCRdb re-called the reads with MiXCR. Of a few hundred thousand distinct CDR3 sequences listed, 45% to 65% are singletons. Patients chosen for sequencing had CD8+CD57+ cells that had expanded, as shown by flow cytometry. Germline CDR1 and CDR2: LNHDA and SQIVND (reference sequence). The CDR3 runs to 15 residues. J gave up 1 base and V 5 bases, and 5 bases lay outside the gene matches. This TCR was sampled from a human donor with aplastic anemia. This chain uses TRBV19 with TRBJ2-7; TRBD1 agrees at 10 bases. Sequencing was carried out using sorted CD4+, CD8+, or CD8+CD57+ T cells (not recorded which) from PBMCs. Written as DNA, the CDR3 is TGTGCCAGTAGTGAGAGGGGACAGGGGTCCTACGAGCAGTACTTC. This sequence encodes CASSERGQGSYEQYF.